This T cell receptor beta chain was sequenced for a study of T cell changes during pregnancy in multiple sclerosis (dated by TCRdb to about 2019). At the level of the whole study: The study examined how the T cell repertoire changed over the course of pregnancy in women with multiple sclerosis.

The library relied on the immunoSEQ multiplex PCR assay. Drawn from immuneACCESS, this table holds only the in-frame rearrangements with V and J called that TCRdb kept. Clones are partly lost; checked studies trace under half to an unresolved V gene and leave the rest unexplained. Recorded for this sample are about 49,000 clones; around 90% of them occurred a single time. Jointly, the top ten make up just over 5% of the sample. Comments on this clone: The antigen this receptor binds is unknown. Base qualities are not provided; no much larger clone lies one nucleotide away.

This clonotype originated in a female donor in good health, enrolled as a control in a pregnancy study. Material: peripheral blood, obtained after pregnancy.

The encoded CDR3 is CASRAPGGTEAFF. The DNA sequence reads TGTGCCAGCAGGGCACCTGGAGGCACTGAAGCTTTCTTT. This chain joins TRBV2 to TRBJ1-1, with the D gene uncertain. V lost 6 bases and J lost 4 bases; the stretch between them is 12 bases long. From cysteine to phenylalanine, the CDR3 is 13 amino acids long. Here the CDR3 DNA is all that survives: 39 bases in frame from base 1. As encoded in the germline V gene, CDR1 is SNHLY while CDR2 is FYNNEI. With all but the CDR3 taken from the reference TRBV2 and TRBJ1-1 genes, the full variable domain is: EPEVTQTPSHQVTQMGQEVILRCVPISNHLYFYWYRQILGQKVEFLVSFYNNEISEKSEIFDDQFSVERPDGSNFTLKIRSTKLEDSAMYFCASRAPGGTEAFFGQGTRLTVV.